The 26 T cell receptor beta chains given below trace back to one sample, sequenced in a study of shared clonotypes between healthy human individuals. Libraries were prepared by immunoSEQ multiplex PCR; TCRdb keeps only in-frame clonotypes and omits some of them. Of approximately 1.5 million clones in the sample, approximately 98% were seen once. The sequenced sample was naive CD4+ T cells sorted from blood. Subset given: CD45RA+ positively selected. The receptors shown here come from a man aged 25-45 years in good health.

V is TRBV4-1 and J is TRBJ2-5, with 7 bases lining up with TRBD2. Germline V lookup: CDR1 MGHRA, CDR2 YSYEKL. Trimming cost V 3 bases and J 5 bases; bases outside gene matches: 9. The CDR3 runs to 15 residues. DNA of the CDR3: TGCGCCAGCAGCCACAGAGCGGGACTGTGGGAGACCCAGTACTTC. Translating gives CASSHRAGLWETQYF.

This chain links TRBV6-4 with TRBJ2-1; TRBD2 matches at 7 bases. The J segment lost 6 bases and the V segment lost 8 bases, leaving 10 bases of the junction unmatched. CDR1 is MRHNA and CDR2 is SNTAGT in the germline V gene. This CDR3 region has 14 residues. CDR3: CASPLRGRSNEQFF. CDR3 in DNA: TGTGCCAGCCCCTTGCGCGGGAGAAGCAATGAGCAGTTCTTC.

The chain links TRBV5-1 to TRBJ2-7; D might be TRBD2 (5 bases). CDR1 and CDR2 (germline): SGHRS, YFSETQ. The CDR3 covers 15 residues. V was trimmed by 7 bases and J by 0 bases, leaving 17 bases between them. DNA for the CDR3: TGCGCCAGCCTCCAGACCCCGGGGAGCTCCTACGAGCAGTACTTC. Its translation is CASLQTPGSSYEQYF.

In DNA form, the CDR3 reads TGCGCCAGCAGCCAACCAGGGGGACAGGCCAGCAATCAGCCCCAGCATTTT. Amino acids: CASSQPGGQASNQPQHF. The J gene is TRBJ1-5, the V gene TRBV4-1; 8 bases fit TRBD1. The CDR3 consists of 17 residues. CDR1 MGHRA and CDR2 YSYEKL come from the germline V gene. V shed 2 bases, J shed 1 base, and the junction held 7 bases outside the gene matches.

CDR3 nucleotide sequence: TGTGCCAGCAGTTACGTAGGGTCGGGCACAGATACGCAGTATTTT. Translated, it gives CASSYVGSGTDTQYF. This chain links TRBV6-5 with TRBJ2-3; D is undetermined. Trimming shortened V by 2 bases and J by 1 base, and 10 bases separated the two germline ends. CDR3 length: 15 amino acids. The germline CDR1 and CDR2 sequences are MNHEY and SVGAGI.

This chain joins TRBV13 and TRBJ2-1; 8 nucleotides match TRBD2. Losses at the gene ends were 4 bases for V and 4 bases for J; bases not matched to a gene: 15. Germline V CDR1 and CDR2: PRHDT, FYEKMQ (reference sequence). This CDR3 is 18 amino acids long. CDR3 bases: TGTGCCAGCAGCTATTACGGGGCTAGCGGGTCCCTATACAATGAGCAGTTCTTC. Encoded protein: CASSYYGASGSLYNEQFF.

This clone is a singleton in its sample. The rearrangement joins TRBV28 to TRBJ2-4; perhaps TRBD2 as D (5 bases). V lost 7 bases, J lost 1 base, and 17 bases lay in between. The germline CDR1 and CDR2 sequences are MDHEN and SYDVKM. The CDR3 length is 16 residues. The CDR3 loop reads CASNPGGASAKNIQYF. In DNA form, the CDR3 reads TGTGCCAGCAACCCCGGAGGTGCGTCGGCCAAAAACATTCAGTACTTC. The whole variable domain, filled in from reference TRBV28 and TRBJ2-4, reads DVKVTQSSRYLVKRTGEKVFLECVQDMDHENMFWYRQDPGLGLRLIYFSYDVKMKEKGDIPEGYSVSREKKERFSLILESASTNQTSMYLCASNPGGASAKNIQYFGAGTRLSVL.

The V and J genes are TRBV14 and TRBJ2-2; no clear D. The CDR3 contains 13 residues. Trimming stripped 2 bases from V and 6 bases from J, with 7 bases between. Germline V lookup: CDR1 SGHDN, CDR2 FVKESK. The CDR3 protein is CASSQFSAGELFF. The CDR3 DNA reads as TGTGCCAGCAGCCAATTTTCCGCCGGGGAGCTGTTTTTT.

The sample holds one count of this clone. V usage is TRBV29-1 and J usage is TRBJ1-2; 10 bases agree with TRBD1. J was trimmed by 4 bases and V by 3 bases; bases with no gene match: 2. Germline assignment: CDR1 SQVTM and CDR2 ANQGSEA. The length of the CDR3 is 13 residues. CDR3 in amino acids: CSVDDRGLYGYTF. The CDR3 DNA reads TGCAGCGTTGATGACAGGGGGCTCTATGGCTACACCTTC.

The rearrangement uses TRBV27 and TRBJ1-2, with D perhaps TRBD1 (6 bases). This CDR3 is 14 amino acids long. Germline V gives CDR1 MNHEY, CDR2 SMNVEV (reference sequence). Trimming took off 6 bases at V and 8 bases at J, with 19 bases between the two ends. In DNA form, the CDR3 reads TGTGCCAGCAGGAAGGGGGTTGTGGGTCTAGGCTACACCTTC. Encoded protein: CASRKGVVGLGYTF.

The chain couples TRBV7-2 to TRBJ2-7; TRBD1 aligns across 10 bases. In germline, CDR1 is SGHTA, CDR2 FQGNSA. V shed 5 bases and J 1 base; nucleotides not matched to a gene: 5. The CDR3 spans 15 residues. The CDR3 is CASSRGQGGSYEQYF. CDR3 DNA: TGTGCCAGCAGCCGCGGACAGGGGGGATCCTACGAGCAGTACTTC.

The V call is TRBV18, the J call TRBJ1-3, with 9 positions matching TRBD1. CDR1 is KGHSH, CDR2 LQKENI, per germline. This CDR3 comprises 15 residues. Trimming removed 2 bases from V and 4 bases from J; junction bases left unmatched: 3. This CDR3 is CASSPETGGGNTIYF. The DNA of the CDR3 is TGTGCCAGCTCACCAGAGACAGGGGGAGGAAACACCATATATTTT.

The chain couples TRBV28 to TRBJ1-1, with D possibly matching TRBD1 (6 bases). V gave up 7 bases and J gave up 4 bases, with 28 bases separating them. This CDR3 is built from 18 residues. Germline-derived CDR1 and CDR2 are MDHEN and SYDVKM. CDR3: CASTPPGVQGASFTEAFF. The CDR3 bases are TGTGCCAGCACCCCCCCCGGAGTACAGGGAGCGAGTTTCACTGAAGCTTTCTTT.

Comments on this clone: The sample contains more than one DNA sequence encoding this CDR3. The chain combines TRBV18 with TRBJ2-7; D perhaps matches TRBD2 (6 bases). This CDR3 is built from 13 residues. V was pared by 2 bases and J by 5 bases, with 10 bases between. Per germline, CDR1 KGHSH and CDR2 LQKENI. CDR3 protein: CASSPGGADEQYF. CDR3 nucleotide sequence: TGTGCCAGCTCACCAGGAGGGGCGGACGAGCAGTACTTC.

The chain recombines TRBV5-4 with TRBJ2-5; 8 bases align to TRBD2. CDR1 is SGHNT and CDR2 is YYREEE in the germline V gene (reference sequence). The V gene end was trimmed by 1 base and the J gene end by 5 bases; junction bases not matched to a gene: 10. The CDR3 is 16 residues long. The CDR3 bases are TGTGCCAGCAGCTTGTTGACGGGAGGGCCGATCGAGACCCAGTACTTC. Amino acids: CASSLLTGGPIETQYF.

The table lists this clone with a count of one. The chain carries TRBV25-1 and TRBJ1-2, with TRBD1 as a possible D gene (6 bases). Germline lookup yields CDR1 MGHDK and CDR2 SYGVNS. Trimming left V 9 bases short and J 6 bases short, with 11 bases between. The CDR3 sequence is 11 residues long. In nucleotides, the CDR3 is TGTGCCAGTGACAAGGGGGATGGCTACACCTTC. Translation gives CASDKGDGYTF.

The genes are TRBV10-3 and TRBJ2-7, with 8 bases identical to TRBD2. Trimming took 4 bases from V and 6 from J; bases not matched to a gene: 8. The V gene's germline CDR1 is ENHRY and CDR2 SYGVKD. CDR3 length equals 14 residues. The CDR3 sequence is CAISGTSGSGEQYF. The CDR3 coding sequence is TGTGCCATCAGTGGTACCAGCGGGAGCGGCGAGCAGTACTTC.

The chain links TRBV10-3 to TRBJ1-2, with D unclear. This CDR3 has 13 residues. Deletions cut 5 bases from V and 5 bases from J, with 12 bases between. Germline CDR1 and CDR2: ENHRY and SYGVKD. The CDR3: CAISLTVGYGYTF. The DNA for the CDR3 is TGTGCCATCAGTCTAACGGTTGGGTATGGCTACACCTTC.

J is TRBJ2-7 and V is TRBV7-9; D assignment may be TRBD1 or TRBD2 (6 bases each). V lost 1 base and J 3 bases, leaving 13 bases between the germline ends. CDR3 length equals 15 residues. Looked up from germline, CDR1 is SEHNR and CDR2 is FQNEAQ (reference sequence). The CDR3 reads CASSLEGGGYYEQYF. The CDR3 DNA sequence: TGTGCCAGCAGCTTAGAAGGGGGAGGATACTACGAGCAGTACTTC. Together with reference TRBV7-9 and TRBJ2-7, the CDR3 gives the full variable domain: DTGVSQNPRHKITKRGQNVTFRCDPISEHNRLYWYRQTLGQGPEFLTYFQNEAQLEKSRLLSDRFSAERPKGSFSTLEIQRTEQGDSAMYLCASSLEGGGYYEQYFGPGTRLTVT.

The chain links TRBV28 to TRBJ2-1, with D unresolved. The germline gives CDR1 MDHEN, CDR2 SYDVKM. This CDR3 contains 15 residues. V lost 6 bases and J 3 bases, leaving 15 bases between the germline ends. The CDR3 here is CASSPLLGSYNEQFF. CDR3 bases: TGTGCCAGCAGCCCCCTCTTAGGCAGCTACAATGAGCAGTTCTTC.

DNA of the CDR3: TGTGCCAGCAGCCCAGGGGCCTACAATGAGCAGTTCTTC. This codes for CASSPGAYNEQFF. The chain is built from TRBV6-5 and TRBJ2-1; tentatively, D is TRBD1 (6 bases). Trimming left V 6 bases short and J 2 bases short, with 8 bases between. The CDR3 length is 13 residues. The germline V gene encodes CDR1 MNHEY and CDR2 SVGAGI.

The V gene is TRBV10-3, the J gene TRBJ2-2, with 8 bases lining up with TRBD1. The germline V gene has CDR1 ENHRY and CDR2 SYGVKD. J lost 8 bases, V lost 0 bases, and 8 bases had no gene match. This CDR3 spans 16 amino acids. CDR3 protein: CAISESRDRYSGELFF. In nucleotides, the CDR3 is TGTGCCATCAGTGAGTCTAGGGACAGGTATTCGGGGGAGCTGTTTTTT.

CDR3 amino acids: CASSSRTSGFYNEQFF. The CDR3 DNA sequence: TGTGCCAGCAGCTCCCGGACTAGCGGGTTCTACAATGAGCAGTTCTTC. The chain uses TRBV7-9 and TRBJ2-1, with TRBD2 matching over 11 bases. Germline V gene lookup returns CDR1 SEHNR and CDR2 FQNEAQ (reference sequence). V was pared by 4 bases and J by 3 bases, with 5 bases of the junction left unmatched. The CDR3 contains 16 residues.

The V and J genes are TRBV19 and TRBJ2-1; TRBD2 agrees at 7 bases. The germline V gene encodes CDR1 LNHDA and CDR2 SQIVND (reference sequence). CDR3 length: 15 amino acids. V lost 3 bases to trimming and J lost 7 bases; unmatched junction nucleotides: 9. DNA for the CDR3: TGTGCCAGTAGTATGAGACTAGCCAGGGTGAATGAGCAGTTCTTC. Protein: CASSMRLARVNEQFF.

This sequence joins TRBV5-1 and TRBJ1-4; 9 bases align to TRBD1. V dropped 2 bases and J dropped 3; count of bases not matched to a gene: 5. Germline CDR1 SGHRS, CDR2 YFSETQ. The CDR3 length is 16 residues. The CDR3 DNA reads as TGCGCCAGCAGCTTCAAACAGGGGGCGGCTAATGAAAAACTGTTTTTT. This codes for CASSFKQGAANEKLFF. Full variable domain (missing parts from reference TRBV5-1 and TRBJ1-4): KAGVTQTPRYLIKTRGQQVTLSCSPISGHRSVSWYQQTPGQGLQFLFEYFSETQRNKGNFPGRFSGRQFSNSRSEMNVSTLELGDSALYLCASSFKQGAANEKLFFGSGTQLSVL.

The chain couples TRBV11-2 to TRBJ1-1; D remains ambiguous. There are 16 residues in the CDR3. CDR1 and CDR2 (germline): SGHAT, FQNNGV. The V and J ends lost 2 bases and 1 base respectively, with 14 bases between them. The CDR3 sequence: CASSLRWMGTNTEAFF. DNA of the CDR3: TGTGCCAGCAGCTTAAGATGGATGGGTACGAACACTGAAGCTTTCTTT.